The present T cell receptor beta chain was sequenced within a study of blood T cell repertoires in COVID-19. TCRdb keeps only in-frame clones here, not all; method: immunoSEQ multiplex PCR. The sample carries 55,000 or so clones, approximately 88% recorded once. The germline V gene has CDR1 SEHNR and CDR2 FQNEAQ (reference sequence). The CDR3 totals 15 residues. V shed 5 bases, J shed 4 bases, and the junction held 6 bases outside the gene matches. The clonotype comes from a middle-aged man with COVID-19, enrolled during active disease. The sample consisted of peripheral blood. This chain connects TRBV7-9 to TRBJ2-3, with 10 positions matching TRBD1. The chain's CDR3 is CASSPGTGASDTQYF. Here the CDR3 DNA reads TGTGCCAGCAGCCCCGGGACAGGGGCCTCAGATACGCAGTATTTT.